The rows below give T cell receptor beta chains drawn from one sample of a study of identical twins. TCRdb itself ran the 5' RACE reads through MiXCR, one entry per CDR3 protein. The sample yields about 240,000 distinct CDR3 sequences, 7% to 8.5% seen once. The same specimen was also included in a second study, on yellow fever vaccine responses in identical twins.

Sequencing used CD8+ T cells sorted from blood. The receptor source for this set is a woman aged 18-30 years in good health. Both conserved end residues are trimmed from each CDR3.

v_gene	CDR3aa
TRBV28	AFLGRGNTGELF
TRBV4-1	ASSQSLAGQSTDTQY
TRBV20-1	SARDLGLALSSYNEQF
TRBV21-1	ASSTSRGHPDPKRGF
TRBV20-1	SARDHRATGELF
TRBV7-3	ASSLQGGLNEQF
TRBV20-1	SGRISDTQY
TRBV20-1	SARASGSDLFSPSYNEQF
TRBV9	ASSPHEIGSSYNEQF
TRBV6-1	ASSATKALYEQY
TRBV5-1	ASSLALGPLEYEQY
TRBV5-1	ASSLLGLESNQPQH
TRBV12-3/TRBV12-4	ASSLTGVLDGYT
TRBV12-3/TRBV12-4	ASSPDTLGGNEQF
TRBV5-1	ASSLAGGQTNGYT
TRBV7-2	ASALLNNEQF
TRBV2	ASRTGLSDTGELF
TRBV2	ASSEWVGVNTGELF
TRBV6-1	ASRWAWNGGYT
TRBV12-3/TRBV12-4	ASSLAGGMDRNSPLH
TRBV2	AIVAGPPDNEQF
TRBV12-3/TRBV12-4	ASTTIQARDEQF
TRBV12-3/TRBV12-4	ASSPTSGFQETQY
TRBV7-7	ATSSGTGRENEQF
TRBV7-2	ASSAGLALGDEQF
TRBV12-3/TRBV12-4	ASSLSGLAGGGSYEQY
TRBV2	ASSDLAKNTGELF
TRBV3-1	ASSVAGGPSYEQY
TRBV28	ASSFSPAGTETQY
TRBV10-1	ASSESSEEAETQY
TRBV29-1	SVNTGRYNEQF
TRBV19	ASSIERDNEQF
TRBV3-1	ASSPDQGLASYNEQF
TRBV7-9	ASTLRASGILSDTQY
TRBV10-3	AISETGGNTEAF
TRBV7-6	ASSLAGGAYNEQF
TRBV7-3	ASSLVSGETYEQY
TRBV9	ASSPALDHSTDTQY
TRBV20-1	SASGRTSESSYNEQF
TRBV9	ASSVEGKLAGTDTQY